This note documents a single TCR beta chain sequence. The authors ran a second PCR of about 7 to 11 cycles using a sample-barcoded 5' primer and a J-beta primer mix. TCRdb recomputed calls from the 5' RACE reads with MiXCR, one row per CDR3 protein. The repertoire holds fewer than 750,000 distinct CDR3 sequences, with over 40% as singletons. The entry originates in a study of blood T cells in healthy people across ages. Study as a whole: In model experiments, template switching was able to capture about one barcoded beta molecule for every two T cells that were present.

The V end was cut by 3 bases, the J end by 2 bases, with 12 bases between. CDR3 size: 15 residues. Germline V CDR1 and CDR2: KGHSH, LQKENI. Isolation recovered at least 6 million PBMCs from every sample. Per sample, extraction of total RNA gave at least 6 micrograms in every case. This TCR was recovered from a woman of 80 years or more in good health. The specimen sequenced was blood. The chain recombines TRBV18 with TRBJ2-3; possibly TRBD1 or TRBD2 for D (5 bases each). The CDR3 region has the DNA TGTGCCAGCTCACCGGGACCGACGGTCACAGATACGCAGTATTTT. Residues: CASSPGPTVTDTQYF.